These T cell receptor beta chains were read from a single sample in a study of OX40 agonist ivuxolimab in advanced cancers. Repertoires were generated with immunoSEQ multiplex PCR, while TCRdb's copy carries only in-frame clones and drops some. The table has over 60,000 clones, approximately 81% seen once. The material sequenced was CD4+ or CD8+ T cells sorted from blood, taken in a trial of the OX40 agonist ivuxolimab. The receptor set was obtained from an adult with an advanced solid tumor such as melanoma, head and neck, liver or kidney cancer. Each CDR3 is given with its conserved first and last residue. The D gene is left open where the match is weak. Expanded clones are given a class, and other clones once, few, many or no size at all.

abundance: .; d_gene: .; v_gene: TRBV4-2; j_gene: TRBJ1-2; len: 12; CDR3aa: CASSLEDYGYTF; CDR3nt: TGTGCCAGCAGCCTCGAAGACTATGGCTACACCTTC
abundance: once; d_gene: .; v_gene: TRBV5-8; j_gene: TRBJ2-7; len: 14; CDR3aa: CASSRFGQGYEQYF; CDR3nt: TGTGCCAGCAGCCGATTTGGGCAGGGCTACGAGCAGTACTTC
abundance: .; d_gene: .; v_gene: TRBV29-1; j_gene: TRBJ1-4; len: 14; CDR3aa: CSVDRRGGNEKLFF; CDR3nt: TGCAGCGTTGACAGGCGGGGCGGGAATGAAAAACTGTTTTTT
abundance: .; d_gene: .; v_gene: TRBV5-1; j_gene: TRBJ1-5; len: 14; CDR3aa: CASSWTTGDQPQHF; CDR3nt: TGCGCCAGCAGCTGGACGACAGGAGATCAGCCCCAGCATTTT
abundance: once; d_gene: .; v_gene: TRBV5-1; j_gene: TRBJ2-7; len: 15; CDR3aa: CASSPGGSRVFEQYF; CDR3nt: TGCGCCAGCAGCCCTGGAGGAAGCAGGGTTTTTGAGCAGTACTTC
abundance: medium-sized; d_gene: .; v_gene: TRBV18; j_gene: TRBJ1-5; len: 12; CDR3aa: CASSPVGKPQHF; CDR3nt: TGTGCCAGCTCACCAGTGGGGAAGCCCCAGCATTTT
abundance: .; d_gene: .; v_gene: TRBV11-2; j_gene: TRBJ2-7; len: 12; CDR3aa: CASSSNRYEQYF; CDR3nt: TGTGCCAGCAGCTCCAACAGGTACGAGCAGTACTTC
abundance: few; d_gene: .; v_gene: TRBV5-1; j_gene: TRBJ1-1; len: 14; CDR3aa: CASSLQVGNTEAFF; CDR3nt: TGCGCCAGCAGCTTACAGGTCGGGAACACTGAAGCTTTCTTT
abundance: .; d_gene: TRBD1; v_gene: TRBV7-2; j_gene: TRBJ2-7; len: 15; CDR3aa: CASSPARGRPYEQYF; CDR3nt: TGCGCCAGCAGCCCGGCCAGGGGGCGACCCTACGAGCAGTACTTC
abundance: .; d_gene: .; v_gene: TRBV6-1; j_gene: TRBJ2-3; len: 14; CDR3aa: CASSQAGGTDTQYF; CDR3nt: TGTGCCAGCAGTCAGGCCGGGGGTACAGATACGCAGTATTTT
abundance: .; d_gene: .; v_gene: TRBV4-3; j_gene: TRBJ2-1; len: 17; CDR3aa: CASSQDLPGEAYNEQFF; CDR3nt: TGCGCCAGCAGCCAAGATCTCCCGGGAGAGGCCTACAATGAGCAGTTCTTC
abundance: .; d_gene: .; v_gene: TRBV23-1; j_gene: TRBJ2-7; len: 13; CDR3aa: CASSPSPRMEQYF; CDR3nt: TGCGCCAGCAGTCCTAGCCCCCGGATGGAGCAGTACTTC
abundance: .; d_gene: .; v_gene: TRBV20-1; j_gene: TRBJ2-7; len: 11; CDR3aa: CSARENHEQYF; CDR3nt: TGCAGTGCTAGAGAGAACCACGAGCAGTACTTC
abundance: .; d_gene: TRBD2; v_gene: TRBV7-3; j_gene: TRBJ2-1; len: 15; CDR3aa: CASSLDGLAYNEQFF; CDR3nt: TGTGCCAGCAGCTTAGACGGACTAGCGTACAATGAGCAGTTCTTC
abundance: .; d_gene: .; v_gene: TRBV11-1; j_gene: TRBJ2-1; len: 13; CDR3aa: CASSQSRSGEQFF; CDR3nt: TGTGCCAGCAGCCAAAGTAGGTCCGGGGAGCAGTTCTTC
abundance: .; d_gene: .; v_gene: TRBV4-3; j_gene: TRBJ2-3; len: 14; CDR3aa: CASSQEWGTDTQYF; CDR3nt: TGCGCCAGCAGCCAAGAGTGGGGCACAGATACGCAGTATTTT
abundance: .; d_gene: .; v_gene: TRBV18; j_gene: TRBJ1-4; len: 15; CDR3aa: CASSPYTGIWEKLFF; CDR3nt: TGTGCCAGCTCACCATATACAGGGATATGGGAAAAACTGTTTTTT
abundance: .; d_gene: TRBD1; v_gene: TRBV5-1; j_gene: TRBJ1-4; len: 14; CDR3aa: CASSEQGGNEKLFF; CDR3nt: TGCGCCAGCAGCGAACAGGGGGGTAATGAAAAACTGTTTTTT
abundance: few; d_gene: .; v_gene: TRBV5-1; j_gene: TRBJ1-4; len: 13; CDR3aa: CATRAHENEKLFF; CDR3nt: TGCGCGACCCGGGCCCACGAAAATGAAAAACTGTTTTTT
abundance: .; d_gene: .; v_gene: TRBV30; j_gene: TRBJ2-4; len: 17; CDR3aa: CAWSVPWGALVKNIQYF; CDR3nt: TGTGCCTGGAGTGTACCTTGGGGGGCGTTGGTCAAAAACATTCAGTACTTC
abundance: .; d_gene: .; v_gene: TRBV21-1; j_gene: TRBJ2-2; len: 16; CDR3aa: CASSKGWDSNTGELFF; CDR3nt: TGTGCCAGCAGCAAAGGTTGGGATTCCAACACCGGGGAGCTGTTTTTT
abundance: .; d_gene: TRBD1; v_gene: TRBV19; j_gene: TRBJ1-2; len: 15; CDR3aa: CASSMAAGGSDGYTF; CDR3nt: TGTGCCAGTAGTATGGCGGCAGGGGGCTCGGATGGCTACACCTTC
abundance: .; d_gene: .; v_gene: TRBV7-8; j_gene: TRBJ2-3; len: 13; CDR3aa: CASSRVTTDTQYF; CDR3nt: TGTGCCAGCTCGAGGGTTACGACAGATACGCAGTATTTT
abundance: .; d_gene: .; v_gene: TRBV7-2; j_gene: TRBJ2-1; len: 13; CDR3aa: CASSSQTRGEQFF; CDR3nt: TGTGCCAGCAGCTCACAGACTAGAGGGGAGCAGTTCTTC
abundance: .; d_gene: TRBD2; v_gene: TRBV5-6; j_gene: TRBJ2-3; len: 18; CDR3aa: CASSFSLAGGIKTDTQYF; CDR3nt: TGTGCCAGCAGCTTTTCGCTAGCGGGAGGGATTAAGACAGATACGCAGTATTTT
abundance: .; d_gene: TRBD2; v_gene: TRBV11-3; j_gene: TRBJ2-1; len: 16; CDR3aa: CASSGRSGLEGYEQFF; CDR3nt: TGTGCCAGCAGCGGACGATCGGGACTAGAGGGGTACGAGCAGTTCTTC
abundance: .; d_gene: TRBD1; v_gene: TRBV5-1; j_gene: TRBJ1-1; len: 15; CDR3aa: CASSLVGQGATEAFF; CDR3nt: TGCGCCAGCAGCTTGGTGGGACAGGGGGCAACTGAAGCTTTCTTT
abundance: .; d_gene: .; v_gene: TRBV30; j_gene: TRBJ2-1; len: 13; CDR3aa: CAWRLDHRSEQFF; CDR3nt: TGTGCCTGGAGGCTGGACCATCGCTCGGAGCAGTTCTTC
abundance: .; d_gene: TRBD1; v_gene: TRBV27; j_gene: TRBJ1-1; len: 16; CDR3aa: CASSAGTGAGFSEAFF; CDR3nt: TGTGCCAGCAGTGCCGGGACAGGGGCCGGATTCTCTGAAGCTTTCTTT
abundance: .; d_gene: .; v_gene: TRBV9; j_gene: TRBJ2-3; len: 17; CDR3aa: CASSGGVATLRTDTQYF; CDR3nt: TGTGCCAGCAGCGGGGGAGTAGCGACTCTTCGCACAGATACGCAGTATTTT
abundance: medium-sized; d_gene: .; v_gene: TRBV2; j_gene: TRBJ1-5; len: 14; CDR3aa: CASRSGLSNQPQHF; CDR3nt: TGTGCCAGCAGATCGGGGCTTAGCAATCAGCCCCAGCATTTT
abundance: .; d_gene: .; v_gene: TRBV19; j_gene: TRBJ1-5; len: 16; CDR3aa: CASSISQVGGLQPQHF; CDR3nt: TGTGCCAGTAGTATATCACAGGTCGGGGGTTTGCAGCCCCAGCATTTT
abundance: .; d_gene: TRBD2; v_gene: TRBV2; j_gene: TRBJ2-1; len: 14; CDR3aa: CASSVTSVYNEQFF; CDR3nt: TGTGCCAGCAGTGTCACTAGCGTCTACAATGAGCAGTTCTTC
abundance: few; d_gene: .; v_gene: TRBV5-1; j_gene: TRBJ2-6; len: 15; CDR3aa: CASSLAGSGANVLTF; CDR3nt: TGCGCCAGCAGCCTGGCCGGGTCTGGGGCCAACGTCCTGACTTTC
abundance: .; d_gene: .; v_gene: TRBV4-1; j_gene: TRBJ2-4; len: 14; CDR3aa: CASSHPLTKNIQYF; CDR3nt: TGCGCCAGCAGCCATCCACTCACCAAAAACATTCAGTACTTC
abundance: .; d_gene: .; v_gene: TRBV4-1; j_gene: TRBJ2-1; len: 18; CDR3aa: CASSQDISATGRVYEQFF; CDR3nt: TGCGCCAGCAGCCAAGATATTTCAGCGACAGGGAGGGTATATGAGCAGTTCTTC
abundance: .; d_gene: .; v_gene: TRBV4-2; j_gene: TRBJ2-4; len: 17; CDR3aa: CASSQEPSPIAKNIQYF; CDR3nt: TGTGCCAGCAGCCAAGAGCCTAGCCCTATAGCCAAAAACATTCAGTACTTC
abundance: .; d_gene: TRBD2; v_gene: TRBV5-1; j_gene: TRBJ2-7; len: 14; CDR3aa: CASKRETYSYEQYF; CDR3nt: TGCGCCAGTAAGCGGGAAACCTACTCCTACGAGCAGTACTTC